These T cell receptor beta chains were read from a single sample in a study of OX40 agonist ivuxolimab in advanced cancers. The table came from immunoSEQ multiplex PCR; TCRdb's copy has only in-frame clones and leaves some out. The sample shows about 90,000 clones, roughly 88% of them seen only once. The starting material was CD4+ or CD8+ T cells sorted from blood, obtained in a trial of the OX40 agonist ivuxolimab. The source of these receptors is an adult with an advanced solid tumor such as melanoma, head and neck, liver or kidney cancer. CDR3s include the opening cysteine and the closing phenylalanine or tryptophan. The D gene is left open where the match is weak. Not all rows give a size; the values are once, few, many and, for expanded clones, a class.

v_call	clone_size	d_call	j_call	cdr3_nt	cdr3_aa
TRBV5-1	NA	NA	TRBJ2-3	TGCGCCAGCAGCTCAACCGGTGTAACCCCAGATACGCAGTATTTT	CASSSTGVTPDTQYF
TRBV25-1	NA	NA	TRBJ2-3	TGTGCCAGCAAAGGACCGACTTTCCGGGGGGATACGCAGTATTTT	CASKGPTFRGDTQYF
TRBV7-2	NA	TRBD1	TRBJ2-1	TGTGCCAGCAGCTCCAGCAGGGGACAGAACAATGAGCAGTTCTTC	CASSSSRGQNNEQFF
TRBV29-1	NA	NA	TRBJ2-7	TGCAGCGTCCGACAGCGGACCTACGAGCAGTACTTC	CSVRQRTYEQYF
TRBV28	once	TRBD2	TRBJ2-1	TGTGCCAGCACCAACTCTCCGGGAGGTACTTACAATGAGCAGTTCTTC	CASTNSPGGTYNEQFF
TRBV21-1	NA	NA	TRBJ2-7	TGTGCCAGCAGCAAACGTGCAGCGGGACTAAACTACGAGCAGTACTTC	CASSKRAAGLNYEQYF
TRBV4-2	NA	NA	TRBJ1-1	TGTGCCAGCAGCCAAGGTCGGGGTCGAAACACTGAAGCTTTCTTT	CASSQGRGRNTEAFF
TRBV27	NA	NA	TRBJ2-1	TGTGCCAGCAGTTTATTCACCTTTGGGACAAGGATTGGCAATGAGCAGTTCTTC	CASSLFTFGTRIGNEQFF
TRBV27	NA	NA	TRBJ2-7	TGTGCCAGCAGTTTGTTAGCCGAGAGCGTCAACTACGAGCAGTACTTC	CASSLLAESVNYEQYF
TRBV6-6	NA	TRBD1	TRBJ2-7	TGTGCCAGCACCTCCGGGGGGACAGGGGTCTACGAGCAGTACTTC	CASTSGGTGVYEQYF
TRBV25-1	NA	NA	TRBJ1-2	TGTGCCAGCAGTGAAATAGGCAGCGCCAGTCTTTATGGCTACACCTTC	CASSEIGSASLYGYTF